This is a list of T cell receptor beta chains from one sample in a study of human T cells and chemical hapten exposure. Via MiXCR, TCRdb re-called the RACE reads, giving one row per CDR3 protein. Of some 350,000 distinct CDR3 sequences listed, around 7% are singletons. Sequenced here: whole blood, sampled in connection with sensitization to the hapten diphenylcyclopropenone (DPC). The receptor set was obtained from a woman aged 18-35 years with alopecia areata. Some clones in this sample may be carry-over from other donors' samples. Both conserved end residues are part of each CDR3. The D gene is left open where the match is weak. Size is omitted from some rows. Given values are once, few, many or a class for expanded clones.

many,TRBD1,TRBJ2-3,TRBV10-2,TGCGCCAGCAGTATGGCCGATACAGGGGGCTGGACAGATACGCAGTATTTT,CASSMADTGGWTDTQYF
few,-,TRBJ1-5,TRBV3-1,TGTGCCAGCAGCCGACACGGAGATAGCAATCAGCCCCAGCATTTT,CASSRHGDSNQPQHF
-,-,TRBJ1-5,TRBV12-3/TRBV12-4,TGTGCCAGCAGAGAGGGGTCTGCGCAGCCCCAGCATTTT,CASREGSAQPQHF
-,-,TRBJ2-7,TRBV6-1,TGTGCCAGCAGTGCCGACAGGTTTGGTTTAGACGAGCAGTACTTC,CASSADRFGLDEQYF
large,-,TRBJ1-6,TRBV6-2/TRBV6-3,TGTGCCAGCAGTTTCCGACAGGCCGCCGATAGCTCCTATAATTCACCCCTCCACTTT,CASSFRQAADSSYNSPLHF
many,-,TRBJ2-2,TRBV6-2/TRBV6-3,TGTGCCAGCACGGAGGGGGAGGTCACCGGGGAGCTGTTTTTT,CASTEGEVTGELFF
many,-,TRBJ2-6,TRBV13,TGTGCCAGCAGCCGACAGATCTCTGGGGCCAACGTCCTGACTTTC,CASSRQISGANVLTF
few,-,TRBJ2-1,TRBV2,TGTGCCAGCAGTGCGGGCCGAGGCAGGGGTAGTCACAATGAGCAGTTCTTC,CASSAGRGRGSHNEQFF
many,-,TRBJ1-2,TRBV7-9,TGTGCCACCAGGAAGGGGACCTATGGCTACACCTTC,CATRKGTYGYTF
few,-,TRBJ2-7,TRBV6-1,TGTGCCAGCAGTGATTCGGGACGTACGGAGCAGTACTTC,CASSDSGRTEQYF
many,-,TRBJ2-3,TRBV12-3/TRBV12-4,TGTGCCAGCAGTTTAGTGGGCAGGCGGAGCACAGATACGCAGTATTTT,CASSLVGRRSTDTQYF
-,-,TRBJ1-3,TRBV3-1,TGTGCCAGCAGCCAAGGGGGAAACACCATATATTTT,CASSQGGNTIYF
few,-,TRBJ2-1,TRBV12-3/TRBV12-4,TGTGCCAGGCCGGGGGCCCATGGCTCCTACAATGAGCAGTTCTTC,CARPGAHGSYNEQFF
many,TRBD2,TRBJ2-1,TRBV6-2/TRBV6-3,TGTGCCAGCGCGGGGGGATTTGACAATGAGCAGTTCTTC,CASAGGFDNEQFF
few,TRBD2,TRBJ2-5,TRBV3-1,TGTGCCAGCAGCCAAGATGCCCGGGGAGGGGACCCTCCACCCCAAGAGACCCAGTACTTC,CASSQDARGGDPPPQETQYF
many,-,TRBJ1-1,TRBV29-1,TGCAGCGTTGAGGAAACGGAGAACACTGAAGCTTTCTTT,CSVEETENTEAFF
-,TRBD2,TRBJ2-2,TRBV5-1,TGCGCCAGCAGCTTGGCGCTAGCGGGGCGGATCAACACCGGGGAGCTGTTTTTT,CASSLALAGRINTGELFF
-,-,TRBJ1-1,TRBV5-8,TGTGCCAGCAGCTTGGATAACCTGAACACTGAAGCTTTCTTT,CASSLDNLNTEAFF
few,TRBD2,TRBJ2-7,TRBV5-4,TGTGCCAGCAGCCCTGGGCAGCGGGGACGCGAGCAGTACTTC,CASSPGQRGREQYF
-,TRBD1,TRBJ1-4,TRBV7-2,TGTGCCAGCAGCTCATACCCCCTTCAGGGGGCGCGGGAAAAACTGTTTTTT,CASSSYPLQGAREKLFF
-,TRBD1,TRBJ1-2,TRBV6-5,TGTGCCAGCAGTCTAGGGGGACAGATCGATCCCCGCTATGGCTACACCTTC,CASSLGGQIDPRYGYTF
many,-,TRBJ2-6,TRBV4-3,TGCGCCAGCAGCCAAGAAGGGGGTTGGGGGACTGGGGCCAACGTCCTGACTTTC,CASSQEGGWGTGANVLTF
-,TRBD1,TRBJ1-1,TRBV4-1,TGCGCCAGCAGCCAAGAGGGCAGGGGGGTCACTGAAGCTTTCTTT,CASSQEGRGVTEAFF
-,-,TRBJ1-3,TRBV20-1,TGCAGTGCTCCCTTAGGATTTCCACAAAACAGGGTAGTGCCTGGAAACACCATATATTTT,CSAPLGFPQNRVVPGNTIYF
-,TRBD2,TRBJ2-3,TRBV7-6,TGTGCCAGCAGCTTAGAGTGGACTAGCGGATCAGATACGCAGTATTTT,CASSLEWTSGSDTQYF
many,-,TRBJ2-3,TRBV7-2,TGTGCCAGCAGCCCCGCCCGGGCTAGCCGTAGCACAGATACGCAGTATTTT,CASSPARASRSTDTQYF
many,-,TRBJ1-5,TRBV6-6,TGTGCCAGCAGTCTTGGACCGCAGCCCCAGCATTTT,CASSLGPQPQHF
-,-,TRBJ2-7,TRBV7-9,TGTGCCAGCAGCCTCTCCGGGGGAGGAGACGAGCAGTACTTC,CASSLSGGGDEQYF
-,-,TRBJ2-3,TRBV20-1,TGCAGTGCTAGAGGCTTGTACTCGTACAGGGAGGGCGTGGATACGCAGTATTTT,CSARGLYSYREGVDTQYF
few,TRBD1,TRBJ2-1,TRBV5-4,TGTGCCAGCAGCCTGGGACAGTCCTACAATGAGCAGTTCTTC,CASSLGQSYNEQFF
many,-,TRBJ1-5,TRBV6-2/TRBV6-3,TGTGCCAGCAGTTGGCAGGGAGGCAATCAGCCCCAGCATTTT,CASSWQGGNQPQHF
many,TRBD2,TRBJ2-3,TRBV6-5,TGTGCCAGCAGCCGGACTAGCTACTACCCCACAGATACGCAGTATTTT,CASSRTSYYPTDTQYF
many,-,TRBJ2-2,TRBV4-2,TGTGCCAGCAGCCAGCTGTCGGTGGAAACCGGGGAGCTGTTTTTT,CASSQLSVETGELFF
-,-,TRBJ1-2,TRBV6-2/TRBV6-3,TGTGCCAGCGGTTACAGAGGGGACCATGGCTACACCTTC,CASGYRGDHGYTF
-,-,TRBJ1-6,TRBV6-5,TGTGCCAGCAGTTACCGGGCCTATAATTCACCCCTCCACTTT,CASSYRAYNSPLHF
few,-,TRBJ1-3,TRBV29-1,TGCAGCGTTTCTGAGTACTCTGGAAACACCATATATTTT,CSVSEYSGNTIYF
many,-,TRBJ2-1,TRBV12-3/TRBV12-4,TGTGCCAGCGGGGGCGGGTTGCCCTACAATGAGCAGTTCTTC,CASGGGLPYNEQFF